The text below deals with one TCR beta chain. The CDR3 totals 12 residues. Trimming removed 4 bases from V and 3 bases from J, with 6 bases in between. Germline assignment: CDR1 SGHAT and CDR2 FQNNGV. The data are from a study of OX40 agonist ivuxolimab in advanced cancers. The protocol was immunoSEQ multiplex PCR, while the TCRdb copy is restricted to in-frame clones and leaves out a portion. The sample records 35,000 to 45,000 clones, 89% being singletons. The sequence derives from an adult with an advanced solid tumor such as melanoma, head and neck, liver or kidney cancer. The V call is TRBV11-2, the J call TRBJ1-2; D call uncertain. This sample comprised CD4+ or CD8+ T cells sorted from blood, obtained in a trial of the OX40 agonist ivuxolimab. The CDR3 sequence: CASSSMDYGYTF. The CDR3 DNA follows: TGTGCCAGCAGCTCTATGGACTATGGCTACACCTTC.